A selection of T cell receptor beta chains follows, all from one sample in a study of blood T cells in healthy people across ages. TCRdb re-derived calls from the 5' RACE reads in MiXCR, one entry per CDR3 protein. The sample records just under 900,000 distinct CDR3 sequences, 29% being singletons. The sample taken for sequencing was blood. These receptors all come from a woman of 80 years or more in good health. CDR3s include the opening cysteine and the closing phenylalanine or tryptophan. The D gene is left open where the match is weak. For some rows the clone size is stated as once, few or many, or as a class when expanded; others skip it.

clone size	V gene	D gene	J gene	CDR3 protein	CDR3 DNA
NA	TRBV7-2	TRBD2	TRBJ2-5	CASSLALGLAVQETQYF	TGTGCCAGCAGCTTAGCATTAGGACTAGCAGTCCAAGAGACCCAGTACTTC
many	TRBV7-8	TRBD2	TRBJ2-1	CASSLEQRGVSYNEQFF	TGTGCCAGCAGCTTAGAACAGCGGGGGGTCTCCTACAATGAGCAGTTCTTC
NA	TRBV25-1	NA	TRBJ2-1	CASRDPLADEQFF	TGTGCCAGCAGGGACCCCTTAGCGGATGAGCAGTTCTTC
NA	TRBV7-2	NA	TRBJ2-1	CASSLSRDKNEQFF	TGTGCCAGCAGCTTAAGTAGGGATAAGAATGAGCAGTTCTTC
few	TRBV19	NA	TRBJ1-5	CASDSVFISQPQHF	TGTGCCAGCGACTCAGTTTTTATCAGTCAGCCCCAGCATTTT
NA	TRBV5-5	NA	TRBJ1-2	CASSLAVLQAYYGYTF	TGTGCCAGCAGCTTGGCCGTCTTACAGGCCTACTATGGCTACACCTTC
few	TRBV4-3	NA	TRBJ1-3	CASSQDGGSGNTIYF	TGCGCCAGCAGCCAAGATGGGGGATCTGGAAACACCATATATTTT
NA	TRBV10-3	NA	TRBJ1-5	CAIRDGLPGQPQHF	TGTGCCATCAGGGATGGCCTTCCTGGTCAGCCCCAGCATTTT
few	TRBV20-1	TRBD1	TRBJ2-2	CSARDARGRPGELFF	TGCAGTGCTAGAGACGCAAGGGGGCGGCCCGGGGAGCTGTTTTTT
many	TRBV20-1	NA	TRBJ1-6	CSAIVLRANPLHF	TGCAGTGCCATAGTTCTCCGGGCCAATCCCCTCCACTTT
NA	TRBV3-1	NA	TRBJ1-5	CASSQEVGVSNQPQHF	TGTGCCAGCAGCCAAGAAGTGGGCGTAAGCAATCAGCCCCAGCATTTT
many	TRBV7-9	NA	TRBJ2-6	CASSTQRAGANVLTF	TGTGCCAGCAGCACCCAGCGGGCCGGGGCCAACGTCCTGACTTTC
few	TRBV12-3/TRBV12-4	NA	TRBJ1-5	CASTPGVNQPQHF	TGTGCCAGCACCCCGGGTGTCAATCAGCCCCAGCATTTT
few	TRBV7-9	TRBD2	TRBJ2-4	CASSPTGLGAIQYF	TGTGCCAGCAGCCCCACCGGACTAGGGGCCATTCAGTACTTC
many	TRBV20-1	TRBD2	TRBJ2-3	CSARTLSGGASGTDTQYF	TGCAGTGCGCGAACCCTTAGCGGGGGGGCCTCAGGGACAGATACGCAGTATTTT
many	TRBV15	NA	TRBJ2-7	CATSNRDGGYEQYF	TGTGCCACCAGCAATCGGGACGGAGGCTACGAGCAGTACTTC
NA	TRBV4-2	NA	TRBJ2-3	CASSQDLKWGGTDTQYF	TGTGCCAGCAGCCAAGATCTAAAGTGGGGGGGCACAGATACGCAGTATTTT
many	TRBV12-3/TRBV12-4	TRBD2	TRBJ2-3	CASSSGGGPDTQYF	TGTGCCAGCAGCTCCGGGGGGGGGCCAGATACGCAGTATTTT
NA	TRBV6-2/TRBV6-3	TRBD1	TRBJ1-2	CASSYSGQPGGYTF	TGTGCCAGCAGTTACTCGGGACAGCCTGGAGGCTACACCTTC
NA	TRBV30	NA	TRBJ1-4	CAWSVQLNEKLFF	TGTGCCTGGAGTGTTCAGCTTAATGAAAAACTGTTTTTT
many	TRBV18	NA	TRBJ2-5	CASSQDHTGETQYF	TGTGCCAGCTCTCAAGATCACACAGGAGAGACCCAGTACTTC
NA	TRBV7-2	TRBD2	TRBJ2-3	CASSWGREVTTDTQYF	TGTGCCAGCAGCTGGGGGCGGGAGGTTACCACAGATACGCAGTATTTT
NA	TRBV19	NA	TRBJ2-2	CASSPRGPVRGELFF	TGTGCCAGTAGCCCCCGGGGGCCCGTGAGAGGGGAGCTGTTTTTT
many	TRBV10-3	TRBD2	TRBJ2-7	CAIRGLAGVGEQYF	TGTGCCATCAGGGGACTAGCGGGTGTGGGGGAGCAGTACTTC
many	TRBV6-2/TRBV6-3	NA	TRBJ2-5	CASRLSQGQETQYF	TGTGCCAGCAGGCTGTCACAGGGTCAAGAGACCCAGTACTTC
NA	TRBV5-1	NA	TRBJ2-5	CASSLGGEQETQYF	TGCGCCAGCAGCTTGGGAGGGGAGCAAGAGACCCAGTACTTC
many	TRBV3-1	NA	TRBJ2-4	CASSQEQIAKNIQYF	TGTGCCAGCAGCCAAGAGCAAATAGCCAAAAACATTCAGTACTTC
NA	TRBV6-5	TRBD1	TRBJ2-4	CASRGQFHSPEYF	TGTGCCAGCAGGGGACAGTTCCACAGTCCGGAGTACTTC
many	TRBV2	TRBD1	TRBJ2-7	CASSGGQGWEEQYF	TGTGCCAGCAGTGGAGGACAGGGGTGGGAGGAGCAGTACTTC
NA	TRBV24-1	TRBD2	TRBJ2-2	CATSDVEFPSGGVNTGELFF	TGTGCCACCAGTGATGTGGAATTTCCTAGCGGGGGAGTTAACACCGGGGAGCTGTTTTTT
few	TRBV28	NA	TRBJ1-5	CASSLPGGWANQPQHF	TGTGCCAGCAGTTTACCCGGGGGTTGGGCAAATCAGCCCCAGCATTTT
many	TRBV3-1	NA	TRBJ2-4	CASSPSAGKNIQYF	TGTGCCAGCAGCCCCTCCGCCGGGAAAAACATTCAGTACTTC
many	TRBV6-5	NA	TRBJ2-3	CASSPRTPDTQYF	TGTGCCAGCAGTCCCCGGACTCCAGATACGCAGTATTTT
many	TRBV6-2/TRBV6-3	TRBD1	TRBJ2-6	CASSVGQGSSGANVLTF	TGTGCCAGCAGTGTAGGACAGGGGAGCTCTGGGGCCAACGTCCTGACTTTC
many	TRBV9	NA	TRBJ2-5	CASSDGRGVQYF	TGTGCCAGCAGCGACGGCCGTGGCGTGCAGTACTTC
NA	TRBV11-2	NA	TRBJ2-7	CANSLGFFSYEQYF	TGTGCCAACAGCTTAGGTTTTTTCTCCTACGAGCAGTACTTC
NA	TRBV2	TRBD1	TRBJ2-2	CASSLRQGPPNTGELFF	TGTGCCAGCAGCCTCAGACAGGGGCCGCCGAACACCGGGGAGCTGTTTTTT
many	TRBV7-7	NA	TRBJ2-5	CASGSGGVQETQYF	TGTGCCAGCGGTAGTGGCGGTGTACAAGAGACCCAGTACTTC
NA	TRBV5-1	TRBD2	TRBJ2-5	CASSLSTSGRFGETQYF	TGCGCCAGCAGCCTGTCAACTAGCGGGAGATTCGGGGAGACCCAGTACTTC
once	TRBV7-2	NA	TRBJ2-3	CASSLDRRGRDTQYF	TGTGCCAGCAGCTTAGATCGTCGGGGGAGAGATACGCAGTATTTT
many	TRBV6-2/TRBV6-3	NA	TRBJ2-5	CASSRLRQETQYF	TGTGCCAGCAGCCGATTGCGGCAAGAGACCCAGTACTTC
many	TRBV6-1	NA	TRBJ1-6	CASSELGGSSPLHF	TGTGCCAGCAGTGAATTGGGGGGCAGTTCACCCCTCCACTTT
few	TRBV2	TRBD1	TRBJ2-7	CASSSTGGSSGYEQYF	TGTGCCAGCAGTTCCACAGGGGGCTCAAGCGGTTACGAGCAGTACTTC
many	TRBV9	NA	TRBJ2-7	CASSVSVAGYEQYF	TGTGCCAGCAGCGTATCGGTAGCCGGCTACGAGCAGTACTTC
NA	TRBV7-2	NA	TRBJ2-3	CASSSRQEDTQYF	TGTGCCAGCAGCTCCCGGCAGGAAGATACGCAGTATTTT
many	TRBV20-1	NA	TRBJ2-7	CSASMVGTYEQYF	TGCAGTGCTAGTATGGTAGGGACCTACGAGCAGTACTTC
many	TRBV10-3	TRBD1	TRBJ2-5	CAISGTDQETQYF	TGTGCCATCAGCGGGACAGACCAAGAGACCCAGTACTTC